This TCR beta chain derives from a study of T-cell reconstitution after alpha-beta-depleted transplantation in children. Molecular barcoding with unique molecular identifiers was used for the TCRbeta library. A single record per CDR3 protein comes from TCRdb applying MiXCR to the PCR reads. The sample gives about 500,000 distinct CDR3 sequences, about an eighth of which show up once; 13% to 15% is in the top ten. Worth noting for this clonotype: Antigen specificity is unknown.

Study results and caveats: In patients about two months after transplant, alpha-beta T cells reportedly arose from several hundred expanded graft clones. The authors attributed T-cell counts and diversity one year after transplant mostly to newly produced T cells. After transplant, high TCRbeta diversity at day 60 in some patients arose from surviving recipient T cells and thymic progenitors.

Sequenced here: PBMCs, mostly from graft donor cells, sampled 180 days after TCRalphabeta/CD19-depleted stem cell transplant. The TCR was taken from a female patient between 2 and 15 years old who had a stem cell transplant for aplastic anemia, so the T cells may come from the graft donor.

This CDR3 is CASSPGVNAGGTQYF. Here the CDR3 DNA reads TGTGCCAGCAGTCCCGGGGTCAATGCCGGGGGGACCCAGTACTTC. The chain is built from TRBV7-6 and TRBJ2-5, with a possible D match to TRBD2 (6 bases). The CDR3 is made up of 15 amino acids. Trimming removed 6 bases at V and 7 bases at J, with 21 bases between. From germline, CDR1 is SGHVS and CDR2 FNYEAQ.